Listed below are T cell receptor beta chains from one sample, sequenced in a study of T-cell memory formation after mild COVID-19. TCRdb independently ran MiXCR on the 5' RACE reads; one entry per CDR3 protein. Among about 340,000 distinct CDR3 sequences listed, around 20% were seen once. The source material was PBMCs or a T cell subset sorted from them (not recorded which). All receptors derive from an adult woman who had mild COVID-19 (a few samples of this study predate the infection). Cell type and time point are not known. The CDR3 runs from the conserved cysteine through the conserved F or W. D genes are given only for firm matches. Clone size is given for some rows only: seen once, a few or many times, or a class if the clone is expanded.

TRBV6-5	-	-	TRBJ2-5	CASSYRGEETQYF
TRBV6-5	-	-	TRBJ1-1	CASSTRHATEAFF
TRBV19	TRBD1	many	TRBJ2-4	CASSDRGKNIQYF
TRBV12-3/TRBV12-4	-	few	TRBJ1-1	CASRPSGPNTEAFF
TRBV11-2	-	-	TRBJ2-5	CASRKGGGQETQYF
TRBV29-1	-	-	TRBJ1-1	CSLKAGRGNTEAFF
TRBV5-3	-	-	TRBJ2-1	CARSLGTGTPSSYNEQFF
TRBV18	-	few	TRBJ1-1	CASSPGWELMNTEAFF
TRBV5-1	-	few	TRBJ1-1	CASSLARMGTEAFF
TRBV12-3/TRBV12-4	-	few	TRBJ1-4	CASSLGPRAGLGEKLFF
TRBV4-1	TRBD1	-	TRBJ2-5	CASSQVHRGKETQYF
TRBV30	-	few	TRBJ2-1	CAWRPDGGDEQFF
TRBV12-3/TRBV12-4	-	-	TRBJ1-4	CASSPSGEKLFF
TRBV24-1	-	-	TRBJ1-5	CAAQGILKQPQHF
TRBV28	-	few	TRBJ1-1	CASSLDFVAFF
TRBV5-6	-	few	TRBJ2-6	CASSFRVSSGANVLTF
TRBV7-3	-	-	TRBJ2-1	CASSLGPTRSYNEQFF
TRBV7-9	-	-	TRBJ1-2	CASSAILQGGYTF
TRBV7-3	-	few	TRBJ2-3	CASSLLIDGDTQYF
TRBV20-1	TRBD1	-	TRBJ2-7	CSARQGARYEQYF
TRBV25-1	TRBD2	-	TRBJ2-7	CASSPSGIEQYF